This T cell receptor (beta chain) was sequenced during a study of Tregs in tolerant kidney transplant recipients (dated by TCRdb to about 2019). Context from the whole study: The study applied TCRbeta sequencing to find donor-specific regulatory T cells before combined kidney and bone marrow transplantation and then followed those same cells after transplant. TCRbeta repertoire sequencing was used in a few healthy controls to compare several methods for expanding Tregs specific for an allogeneic donor.

To note about this clone: The target of this receptor is not known. There are no base qualities to consult, and no much larger clone falls within one base.

The germline V and J ends show losses of 1 base and 5 bases respectively, and no gene match explains 5 bases of the junction. Looking up the germline V gene yields CDR1 SGHTA and CDR2 FQGTGA. Spanning cysteine to phenylalanine, the CDR3 consists of 15 amino acids. The DNA shown is the 45-base CDR3, in frame from base 1. Study-wide conclusions, independent of this receptor: Expanding Tregs with activated donor B cells appeared to identify the most biologically relevant and donor-specific TCRbeta repertoire. Because the study included only a small number of patients, the results must be confirmed in larger populations and under other immunosuppression protocols. Although technical replication error seemed to be minimal, the question of biological reproducibility was not addressed directly.

Unstimulated Tregs (CD4+CD25+CD127-), CD4+ non-Tregs (CD4+CD25-), CD4 and CD8 cells were FACS-sorted from thawed PBMCs. Blood from healthy controls was obtained either from healthy volunteers or as purchased buffy coats. Healthy control blood was processed by Ficoll density gradient to PBMCs and cryopreserved; patient PBMCs were collected before and after transplant. For TCRbeta CDR3 sequencing, genomic DNA was extracted from sorted cells using the QIAGEN DNeasy Blood and Tissue Kit. High-throughput TCRbeta CDR3 sequencing was carried out commercially through immunoSEQ, with PCR amplification with bias correction and internal controls included. The paper's processing steps were these. Unique productive TCRbeta sequences were defined by CDR3 nucleotide sequence where primers matched, and otherwise by CDR3 amino acid sequence together with Vbeta and Jbeta genes. As a correction for sorting error, sequences shared between sorted populations at a frequency ratio of 2:1 or less were discarded, and the remaining shared sequences were assigned to the higher population. Sequences were defined as donor-reactive when expanded at least 5-fold in CFSE-low cells versus unstimulated cells and present at a frequency of at least 0.01% in CFSE-low cells. Jensen-Shannon divergence calculated on the top 100 TCRbeta sequences ranked by frequency was used to measure repertoire divergence. When a sample had multiple sequencing runs, each run was corrected for sorting error separately and the runs were then pooled. In TCRdb, the immuneACCESS table is reduced to in-frame sequences with V and J assigned. These tables do not hold every clone; where another copy was compared, an unresolved V gene accounts for under half, and the others remain unexplained. The V and J calls and clone size are taken from that table; D and trimming were inferred from the DNA. The sample table shows about 120,000 clones, and approximately 90% are seen once. Clones ranked in the top ten supply less than 0.7% of the sample.

Recombination linked TRBV7-3 to TRBJ2-3, with 8 bases matching TRBD2. The source of this sequence is a human donor in good health. The sequenced sample consisted of CD4+ T cells from blood. The DNA sequence reads TGTGCCAGCAGCTTAATTAGCGGGGCTAGAGATACGCAGTATTTT. Protein translation: CASSLISGARDTQYF.